These 10 T cell receptor beta chains came from one sample sequenced in a study of T cells in Graves' hyperthyroidism and ophthalmopathy. It was RNA transcripts that yielded the amplified TCR beta CDR3 regions. In the first-round RT-PCR of the TCR CDR3, the HTBI primer set was used. Using its own MiXCR run on the multiplex PCR reads, TCRdb lists one record per CDR3 protein. In the table there are roughly 170,000 distinct CDR3 sequences, about a sixth of which are singletons. Sequenced material: blood. These receptors originate from a woman between 50 and 59 years old with Graves' hyperthyroidism.

Regarding this clonotype: A read error may explain this, as a much larger clone is one base away. The J gene is TRBJ2-5, the V gene TRBV3-1; 10 bases fit TRBD1. V gave up 5 bases and J gave up 5 bases; unmatched junction bases: 8. Looked up from germline, CDR1 is LGHDT and CDR2 is YNNKEL (reference sequence). The CDR3 is 15 residues long. The CDR3 sequence: CASSTGDRGEETQYF. CDR3 nucleotide sequence: TGTGCCAGCAGCACCGGGGACAGGGGCGAGGAGACCCAGTACTTC.

This clonotype was counted many times. The V call is TRBV11-2, the J call TRBJ2-5, with 7 positions matching TRBD1. The V gene's germline CDR1 is SGHAT and CDR2 FQNNGV. Trimming removed 10 bases from V and 9 bases from J; junction bases left unmatched: 8. This CDR3 is 11 amino acids long. The CDR3 is CAIGGHLAQYF. The CDR3, as DNA: TGTGCCATAGGGGGCCACTTAGCCCAGTACTTC. Full variable domain (missing parts from reference TRBV11-2 and TRBJ2-5): EAGVAQSPRYKIIEKRQSVAFWCNPISGHATLYWYQQILGQGPKLLIQFQNNGVVDDSQLPKDRFSAERLKGVDSTLKIQPAKLEDSAVYLCAIGGHLAQYFGPGTRLLVL.

This clonotype has ten or more counts. The chain employs TRBV20-1 and TRBJ2-1; D call uncertain. The germline V and J ends were trimmed by 0 bases and 0 bases, with 12 bases remaining between them. Germline assignment: CDR1 DFQATT and CDR2 SNEGSKA (reference sequence). There are 16 residues in the CDR3. This chain's CDR3 is CSARDLVPSSYNEQFF. The CDR3, as DNA: TGCAGTGCTAGAGATTTGGTACCTAGCTCCTACAATGAGCAGTTCTTC.

The chain links TRBV6-5 to TRBJ2-7, with 7 nucleotides matching TRBD2. Germline CDR1 is MNHEY and CDR2 is SVGAGI. With V trimmed by 2 bases and J by 2 bases, 6 bases remained unmatched. CDR3 length: 15 amino acids. The CDR3 bases are TGTGCCAGCAGTTACGGTCGGGGGGACCCCTACGAGCAGTACTTC. It yields the protein CASSYGRGDPYEQYF.

The gene calls are TRBV4-1 and TRBJ1-5; no clear D. The CDR3 has 13 amino acids. V was shortened by 1 base and J by 6 bases, with 7 bases between the two germline ends. The germline gives CDR1 MGHRA, CDR2 YSYEKL. This CDR3 reads CASSQVPGQPQHF. The CDR3 coding sequence is TGCGCCAGCAGCCAAGTTCCGGGTCAGCCCCAGCATTTT.

In this sample, this clonotype turned up a few times. The chain couples TRBV20-1 to TRBJ1-5, with TRBD1 identical over 11 bases. The germline V gene encodes CDR1 DFQATT and CDR2 SNEGSKA (reference sequence). J gave up 2 bases and V 1 base, and 22 bases lay outside the gene matches. This CDR3 region has 22 residues. The CDR3 protein is CSARGKVRTGGVWGSGNQPQHF. The CDR3 bases are TGCAGTGCTAGAGGGAAGGTCCGGACAGGGGGCGTCTGGGGATCGGGCAATCAGCCCCAGCATTTT.

This clonotype came up many times. The chain employs TRBV7-2 and TRBJ2-1, with D possibly matching TRBD2 (5 bases). CDR1 is SGHTA, CDR2 FQGNSA, per germline. The germline V and J ends were trimmed by 1 base and 7 bases, with 14 bases remaining between them. This CDR3 is built from 15 residues. The CDR3 sequence: CASSLDGKGRNEQFF. CDR3 DNA: TGTGCCAGCAGCTTAGACGGGAAGGGAAGGAATGAGCAGTTCTTC.

Many counts were recorded for this clonotype. This chain links TRBV27 with TRBJ2-1; 13 nucleotides align to TRBD2. J lost 8 bases, V lost 3 bases, and 10 bases had no gene match. The CDR3 has 17 residues. Looked up from germline, CDR1 is MNHEY and CDR2 is SMNVEV (reference sequence). The CDR3, as DNA: TGTGCCAGCAGTTTCAATCAGGGGACTAGCGGGGTCTATGAGCAGTTCTTC. It is translated as CASSFNQGTSGVYEQFF.

This clonotype has at least ten counts. As DNA, the CDR3 is TGCGCCAGCAGCATTGACACCGGGGAGCTGTTTTTT. Residues: CASSIDTGELFF. The chain combines TRBV5-1 with TRBJ2-2; D is ambiguous. The V end lost 4 bases, the J end lost 3 bases, and 4 bases lay between the germline ends. CDR1 is SGHRS, CDR2 YFSETQ, per germline. The CDR3 is 12 residues long.

This clonotype showed up many times. The J gene is TRBJ2-1, the V gene TRBV12-3 or TRBV12-4, with D possibly TRBD1 on 6 matching bases. This CDR3 is built from 15 residues. V lost 1 base to trimming and J lost 2 bases, with 9 bases between them. The CDR3 sequence is CASSLVRGTYNEQFF. CDR3 nucleotide sequence: TGTGCCAGCAGTTTAGTCAGGGGTACCTACAATGAGCAGTTCTTC.